A selection of T cell receptor beta chains follows, all from one sample in a study of blood T cell repertoires in COVID-19. The repertoire was sequenced with immunoSEQ multiplex PCR; TCRdb's copy has only in-frame clones and lacks some. The sample lists about 90,000 clones; around 90% were seen once. Sequencing was done on a sample of peripheral blood. The receptors derive from a man aged 45-65 years with COVID-19, enrolled during active disease. The CDR3 runs from the conserved cysteine through the conserved F or W. D genes are given only for firm matches. Some rows have no size entry. The others give once, few or many, or a class for an expanded clone.

J: TRBJ1-1; V: TRBV10-3; D: TRBD1; size: .; DNA: TGTGCCATCAGTGAGGCGGGACAGACAACTGAAGCTTTCTTT; CDR3: CAISEAGQTTEAFF
J: TRBJ1-2; V: TRBV5-1; D: TRBD1; size: .; DNA: TGCGCCAGCAGCGCCACCCATGGACAGGGCTATGGCTACACCTTC; CDR3: CASSATHGQGYGYTF
J: TRBJ1-4; V: TRBV5-1; D: .; size: few; DNA: TGCGCCAGCAGTGGGACAACGGGTGAAAAACTGTTTTTT; CDR3: CASSGTTGEKLFF
J: TRBJ1-5; V: TRBV2; D: .; size: .; DNA: TGTGCCAGCACCCTGGGGAGGGAGGTGAATCAGCCCCAGCATTTT; CDR3: CASTLGREVNQPQHF
J: TRBJ1-2; V: TRBV29-1; D: TRBD1; size: .; DNA: TGCAGCGTTGAACAGGGGGCGGGGTATGGCTACACCTTC; CDR3: CSVEQGAGYGYTF
J: TRBJ2-3; V: TRBV7-2; D: TRBD2; size: .; DNA: TGTGCCAGCAGCTTATTCCCCGGACAGCGGGGGGCAACAGATACGCAGTATTTT; CDR3: CASSLFPGQRGATDTQYF
J: TRBJ1-6; V: TRBV3-1/TRBV3-2; D: .; size: .; DNA: TGTGCCAGCAGCCAAGGAGGAGGGAGGGTTAATTCACCCCTCCACTTT; CDR3: CASSQGGGRVNSPLHF
J: TRBJ2-7; V: TRBV15; D: .; size: few; DNA: TGTGCCACCAGCAGTCAAACAGGGTTCTCCTCCTACGAGCAGTACTTC; CDR3: CATSSQTGFSSYEQYF
J: TRBJ1-1; V: TRBV6-6; D: .; size: few; DNA: TGTGCCAGCAGTTACTCGAGGCAGGGAACCAATGAAGCTTTCTTT; CDR3: CASSYSRQGTNEAFF
J: TRBJ2-1; V: TRBV9; D: .; size: .; DNA: TGTGCCAGCAGCTCTCAGGATGAGCAGTTCTTC; CDR3: CASSSQDEQFF
J: TRBJ1-2; V: TRBV15; D: .; size: .; DNA: TGTGCCACCAGCAGAGGGGGCGGATACTATGGCTACACCTTC; CDR3: CATSRGGGYYGYTF
J: TRBJ2-5; V: TRBV5-1; D: .; size: .; DNA: TGCGCCAGCAGCTTGGGAGGCCGACAAGAGACCCAGTACTTC; CDR3: CASSLGGRQETQYF
J: TRBJ1-2; V: TRBV6-5; D: .; size: few; DNA: TGTGCCAGCAGTTACTCAGGTGGCCGGGGGGCGCTCGGCTACACCTTC; CDR3: CASSYSGGRGALGYTF
J: TRBJ2-5; V: TRBV5-4; D: .; size: .; DNA: TGTGCCAGCCGGGTCGATTGGAGAAAAGAGACCCAGTACTTC; CDR3: CASRVDWRKETQYF
J: TRBJ1-2; V: TRBV2; D: TRBD1; size: .; DNA: TGTGCCAGCAGTGCCACAGGGGGGACTAACTATGGCTACACCTTC; CDR3: CASSATGGTNYGYTF
J: TRBJ1-4; V: TRBV5-1; D: TRBD1; size: .; DNA: TGCGCCAGCAGCCCGACAGGGCCTGTATACGAAAAACTGTTTTTT; CDR3: CASSPTGPVYEKLFF
J: TRBJ1-5; V: TRBV19; D: TRBD1; size: .; DNA: TGTGCCAGTAGTGGGACAGTCAATCAGCCCCAGCATTTT; CDR3: CASSGTVNQPQHF
J: TRBJ2-7; V: TRBV7-9; D: TRBD1; size: .; DNA: TGTGCCAGCAGCCTTTCCGGGACAGGGGTCGAGCAGTACTTC; CDR3: CASSLSGTGVEQYF
J: TRBJ1-2; V: TRBV5-1; D: .; size: .; DNA: TGCGCCAGCAGCTTACAGGGAAGCGGCTACACCTTC; CDR3: CASSLQGSGYTF
J: TRBJ1-1; V: TRBV5-5; D: .; size: .; DNA: TGTGCCAGCAGCTTGTTTGCGGCGAACACTGAAGCTTTCTTT; CDR3: CASSLFAANTEAFF
J: TRBJ1-2; V: TRBV18; D: .; size: .; DNA: TGTGCCAGCTCACCATCTCTCCCAGGGCCGACCTATGGCTACACCTTC; CDR3: CASSPSLPGPTYGYTF
J: TRBJ2-7; V: TRBV18; D: TRBD1; size: .; DNA: TGTGCCAGCTCACGGGACAGGGAACGCGAGCAGTACTTC; CDR3: CASSRDREREQYF
J: TRBJ1-2; V: TRBV7-2; D: TRBD1; size: few; DNA: TGTGCCAGCAGCCCGGGACAGGGAAACTATGGCTACACCTTC; CDR3: CASSPGQGNYGYTF
J: TRBJ2-7; V: TRBV2; D: .; size: .; DNA: TGTGCCAGCAGTGACAGTCTTCCATACGAGCAGTACTTC; CDR3: CASSDSLPYEQYF
J: TRBJ1-1; V: TRBV29-1; D: .; size: .; DNA: TGCAGCGTTGAGGCCGGGGCTGAAGCTTTCTTT; CDR3: CSVEAGAEAFF
J: TRBJ1-5; V: TRBV6-2/TRBV6-3; D: TRBD1; size: .; DNA: TGTGCCAGCAGTCAACAACAGGGGAAAGCCTTTAGGAGCAATCAGCCCCAGCATTTT; CDR3: CASSQQQGKAFRSNQPQHF
J: TRBJ1-1; V: TRBV12-3/TRBV12-4; D: .; size: few; DNA: TGTGCCAGCAAGGAACAGGTTAACACTGAAGCTTTCTTT; CDR3: CASKEQVNTEAFF
J: TRBJ1-3; V: TRBV7-2; D: TRBD1; size: .; DNA: TGTGCCAGCAGCTTAGCGGGACAGGGATCTGGAAACACCATATATTTT; CDR3: CASSLAGQGSGNTIYF
J: TRBJ2-5; V: TRBV4-1; D: .; size: .; DNA: TGCGCCAGCAGCCAAGATGGACACGAAGAGACCCAGTACTTC; CDR3: CASSQDGHEETQYF
J: TRBJ1-2; V: TRBV12-3/TRBV12-4; D: TRBD1; size: .; DNA: TGTGCCAGCAGAGGACAGGCGGCGAGCTACACCTTC; CDR3: CASRGQAASYTF
J: TRBJ2-1; V: TRBV5-1; D: TRBD2; size: .; DNA: TGCGCCAGCAGCCAACTAGCGGGGGGCAATGAGCAGTTCTTC; CDR3: CASSQLAGGNEQFF
J: TRBJ2-5; V: TRBV5-1; D: TRBD1; size: .; DNA: TGCGCCAGCAGCTTGCAGGGGGCCGAAGAGACCCAGTACTTC; CDR3: CASSLQGAEETQYF
J: TRBJ1-2; V: TRBV10-3; D: TRBD1; size: .; DNA: TGTGCCATCAGTGGACCAGGGGGCGCTTACAACTATGGCTACACCTTC; CDR3: CAISGPGGAYNYGYTF
J: TRBJ1-2; V: TRBV20-1; D: .; size: .; DNA: TGCAGTGCTAGTGACTTGAGACGGACAGACAACTATGGCTACACCTTC; CDR3: CSASDLRRTDNYGYTF
J: TRBJ1-1; V: TRBV2; D: .; size: .; DNA: TGTGCCAGCAGCCACCGGACAGTGAACACTGAAGCTTTCTTT; CDR3: CASSHRTVNTEAFF